The clone carrying this TCR beta chain showed up just once. Antigen specificity is unknown. From alopecia areata patients, lesional scalp punch biopsies and peripheral blood were collected. Trimming took off 6 bases at V and 5 bases at J, with 10 bases between the two ends. Germline assignment: CDR1 MNHEY and CDR2 SVGAGI. The CDR3 contains 12 residues. The record originates from a study of CD8+ T cells in alopecia areata. Study-wide context: Patients in the treated group were given tofacitinib by mouth, 5 to 10 mg twice a day. Dosing spanned 6 to 18 months on tofacitinib, then 6 months off drug. Study outcomes and limitations: Lesional scalp exceeded normal scalp in clonality, especially in alopecia totalis/universalis.

Extracted from the samples, RNA was reverse transcribed into cDNA to serve as the sequencing template. The assay was immunoSEQ multiplex PCR, and TCRdb's table has in-frame clones only and misses some. The data contain 150,000 to 200,000 clones, around 71% of them singletons. The origin of this receptor is a human donor with alopecia areata. The rearrangement uses TRBV6-5 and TRBJ1-1; D is unclear. The sample was CD8+ T cells sorted from blood, taken at week 0. The CDR3 DNA reads as TGTGCCAGCAGCTCAGTCCGAACTGAAGCTTTCTTT. It yields the protein CASSSVRTEAFF.